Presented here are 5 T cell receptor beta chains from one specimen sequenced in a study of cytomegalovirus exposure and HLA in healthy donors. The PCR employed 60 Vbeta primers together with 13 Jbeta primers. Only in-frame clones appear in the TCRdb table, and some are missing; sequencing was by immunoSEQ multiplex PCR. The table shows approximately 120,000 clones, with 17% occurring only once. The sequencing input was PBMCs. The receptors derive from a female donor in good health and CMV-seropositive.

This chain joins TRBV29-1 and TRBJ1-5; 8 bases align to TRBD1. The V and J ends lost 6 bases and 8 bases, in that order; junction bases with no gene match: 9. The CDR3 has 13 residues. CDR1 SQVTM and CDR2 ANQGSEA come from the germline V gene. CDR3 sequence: CSVRTGLLEPQHF. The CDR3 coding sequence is TGCAGCGTGCGGACAGGGTTGTTGGAGCCCCAGCATTTT.

The CDR3 DNA follows: TGTGCCAGTAGTATGCGCACCGGGACAGTTTATGGCTACACCTTC. It translates to CASSMRTGTVYGYTF. The J gene is TRBJ1-2, the V gene TRBV19; 7 nucleotides line up with TRBD1. The germline CDR1 and CDR2 sequences are LNHDA and SQIVND (reference sequence). The length of the CDR3 is 15 residues. Germline trimming cut 3 bases from V and 5 bases from J; bases unmatched to any gene: 9.

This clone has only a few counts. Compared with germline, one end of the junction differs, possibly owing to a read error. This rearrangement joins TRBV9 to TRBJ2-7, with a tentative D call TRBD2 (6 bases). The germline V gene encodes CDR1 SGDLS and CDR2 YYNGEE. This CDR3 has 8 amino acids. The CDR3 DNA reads TGCGCGGAGGGCGAGCAGTACTTC. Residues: CAEGEQYF.

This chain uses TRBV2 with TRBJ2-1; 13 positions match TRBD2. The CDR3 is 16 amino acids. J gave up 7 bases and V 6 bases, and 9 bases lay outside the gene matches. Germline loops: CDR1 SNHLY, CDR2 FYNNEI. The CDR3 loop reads CASSSQRTSGGNEQFF. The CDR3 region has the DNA TGTGCCAGCAGCAGTCAAAGGACTAGCGGGGGAAATGAGCAGTTCTTC.

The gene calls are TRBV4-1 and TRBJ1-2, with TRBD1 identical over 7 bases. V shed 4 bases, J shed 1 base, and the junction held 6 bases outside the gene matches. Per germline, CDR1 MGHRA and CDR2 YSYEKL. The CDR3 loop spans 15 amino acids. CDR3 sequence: CASSPRQGINYGYTF. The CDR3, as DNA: TGCGCCAGCAGCCCCCGACAGGGAATTAACTATGGCTACACCTTC.